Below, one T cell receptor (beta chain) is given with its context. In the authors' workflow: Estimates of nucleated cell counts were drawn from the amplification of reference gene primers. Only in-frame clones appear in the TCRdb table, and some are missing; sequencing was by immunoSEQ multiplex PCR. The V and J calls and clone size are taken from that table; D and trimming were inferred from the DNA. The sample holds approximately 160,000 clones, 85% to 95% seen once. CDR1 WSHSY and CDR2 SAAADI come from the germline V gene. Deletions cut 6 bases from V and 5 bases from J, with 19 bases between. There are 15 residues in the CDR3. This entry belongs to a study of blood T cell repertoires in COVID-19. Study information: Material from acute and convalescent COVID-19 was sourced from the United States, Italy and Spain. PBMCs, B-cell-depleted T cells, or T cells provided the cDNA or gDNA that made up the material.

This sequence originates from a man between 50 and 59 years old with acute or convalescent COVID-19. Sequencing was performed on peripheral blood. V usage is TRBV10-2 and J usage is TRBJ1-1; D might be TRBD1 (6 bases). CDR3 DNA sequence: TGCGCCAGCAGAGCATTACAGGGTGGTAAGACTGAAGCTTTCTTT. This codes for CASRALQGGKTEAFF.